These 24 T cell receptor beta chains came from one sample sequenced in a study of blood T cell repertoires in COVID-19. Sequencing used immunoSEQ multiplex PCR; TCRdb keeps in-frame clones, though not all of them. Among some 310,000 clones listed, under 90% were seen once. Sequenced material: peripheral blood. The receptors originated from a woman in her 30s with COVID-19, enrolled during active disease.

The chain carries TRBV9 and TRBJ1-1, with no clear D. The CDR3 consists of 12 residues. Trimming removed 4 bases at V and 3 bases at J, with 7 bases between. Germline CDR1 SGDLS, CDR2 YYNGEE. In DNA, the CDR3 is TGTGCCAGCAGCACCGCGGACACTGAAGCTTTCTTT. Its protein is CASSTADTEAFF.

The chain uses TRBV2 and TRBJ2-7; 8 nucleotides match TRBD1. The CDR3 is made up of 13 amino acids. J gave up 6 bases and V 8 bases, and 9 bases lay outside the gene matches. CDR1 is SNHLY, CDR2 FYNNEI, per germline. For the CDR3, the DNA is TGTGCCAGCCTACCGGACAGGGCGGGCGAGCAGTACTTC. The encoded protein is CASLPDRAGEQYF.

V and J are TRBV6-1 and TRBJ1-2, with D uncertain. Germline V gene sequence: CDR1 MNHNS, CDR2 SASEGT. The CDR3 spans 13 residues. Trimming left V 1 base short and J 7 bases short, with 10 bases between. The CDR3 DNA sequence: TGTGCCAGCAGTGAAGGTGGAGTTTTTGGCTACACCTTC. Its protein is CASSEGGVFGYTF.

The chain uses TRBV5-6 and TRBJ1-1; 7 positions agree with TRBD1. V gave up 3 bases and J gave up 10 bases; unmatched junction bases: 12. Germline V gives CDR1 SGHDT, CDR2 YYEEEE. The CDR3 sequence is 14 residues long. CDR3 DNA: TGTGCCAGCAGCTCTCCGACAGGGTGGGGAGGAGCTTTCTTT. Its protein is CASSSPTGWGGAFF. Using reference TRBV5-6 and TRBJ1-1 for the parts outside the CDR3, the full variable domain is DAGVTQSPTHLIKTRGQQVTLRCSPKSGHDTVSWYQQALGQGPQFIFQYYEEEERQRGNFPDRFSGHQFPNYSSELNVNALLLGDSALYLCASSSPTGWGGAFFGQGTRLTVV.

The chain links TRBV25-1 to TRBJ2-7, with 15 bases that match TRBD2. Trimming cost V 4 bases and J 6 bases; bases outside gene matches: 7. The CDR3 sequence is 16 residues long. Per the germline V gene, CDR1 is MGHDK and CDR2 is SYGVNS. This CDR3 is CASSAFGLAGGSEQYF. The CDR3 DNA reads TGTGCCAGCAGTGCGTTCGGACTAGCGGGAGGGAGCGAGCAGTACTTC.

V is TRBV9 and J is TRBJ1-4; maybe TRBD1 (6 bases). V gave up 4 bases and J gave up 6 bases, with 19 bases separating them. Germline V CDR1 and CDR2: SGDLS, YYNGEE. This CDR3 comprises 16 residues. The CDR3 loop is CASSPRPTAGDEKLFF. CDR3 coding DNA: TGTGCCAGCAGCCCCCGGCCGACAGCAGGGGATGAAAAACTGTTTTTT.

The V gene is TRBV19, the J gene TRBJ2-6, with a weak D call TRBD2 (7 bases). V lost 2 bases and J lost 0, with 17 bases in between. This CDR3 is built from 19 residues. Germline V CDR1 and CDR2: LNHDA, SQIVND (reference sequence). The CDR3 DNA is TGTGCCAGTAGTATACTCGGGGGGCGCGGGGCCTCTGGGGCCAACGTCCTGACTTTC. Protein product: CASSILGGRGASGANVLTF.

V gene TRBV6-1 combines with J gene TRBJ1-4; D unclear. Germline lookup yields CDR1 MNHNS and CDR2 SASEGT. The V and J ends lost 2 bases and 3 bases respectively, with 10 bases between them. CDR3 length: 15 amino acids. The DNA for the CDR3 is TGTGCCAGCAGTGAAATCTTAGTTTCTAATGAAAAACTGTTTTTT. This translates into CASSEILVSNEKLFF.

This clone was counted a single time. The CDR3 bases are TGTGCCAGCAGCCAAGCGACTCGCGAATACGAGCAGTACTTC. Translation: CASSQATREYEQYF. The V and J genes are TRBV4-2 and TRBJ2-7; D remains ambiguous. Germline V gene data show CDR1 as LGHNA and CDR2 as YNFKEQ. V lost 1 base to trimming and J lost 4 bases, with 11 bases between them. CDR3 size: 14 residues.

The rearrangement links TRBV19 to TRBJ2-1; D call uncertain. Germline V CDR1 and CDR2: LNHDA, SQIVND (reference sequence). CDR3 size: 13 residues. Trimming left V 3 bases short and J 4 bases short, with 7 bases between. The DNA for the CDR3 is TGTGCCAGTAGTATCCAGAAGTACAATGAGCAGTTCTTC. Protein: CASSIQKYNEQFF.

The V gene is TRBV28, the J gene TRBJ1-6; D might be TRBD1 (5 bases). CDR3 length: 12 amino acids. V dropped 5 bases and J dropped 14 bases, with 13 bases sitting between them. Germline loops: CDR1 MDHEN, CDR2 SYDVKM. CDR3 protein: CASSKVRVSLHF. CDR3 coding DNA: TGTGCCAGCAGTAAAGTCAGGGTCTCCCTCCACTTT.

CDR3 sequence reads: CASSPGLAGGRSYNEQFF. The CDR3 nucleotides read TGTGCCAGTAGTCCGGGACTAGCGGGAGGGCGGTCCTACAATGAGCAGTTCTTC. J is TRBJ2-1 and V is TRBV19; 16 bases line up with TRBD2. CDR3 length equals 18 residues. Unmatched junction bases numbered 5, after V lost 5 bases and J lost 1 base. Germline CDR1 reads LNHDA; CDR2 reads SQIVND (reference sequence).

This clone has more than one count but fewer than ten. The chain links TRBV6-4 to TRBJ1-1; the D gene is possibly TRBD1 (6 bases). Per germline, CDR1 MRHNA and CDR2 SNTAGT. The V and J ends lost 5 bases and 3 bases respectively, with 13 bases between them. The CDR3 is made up of 14 amino acids. The CDR3 here is CASSQGYGDTEAFF. CDR3 sequence (DNA): TGTGCCAGCAGTCAGGGGTACGGGGACACTGAAGCTTTCTTT.

The rearrangement joins TRBV27 to TRBJ2-1; TRBD2 matches 9 bases. The CDR3 contains 18 residues. Germline loops: CDR1 MNHEY, CDR2 SMNVEV (reference sequence). With V trimmed by 4 bases and J by 1 base, 11 bases remained unmatched. The CDR3 sequence: CASSSLGLARISYNEQFF. The CDR3 DNA reads TGTGCCAGCAGTTCCCTGGGACTAGCAAGGATATCCTACAATGAGCAGTTCTTC.

The chain couples TRBV5-1 to TRBJ1-2; 12 bases agree with TRBD1. Germline-derived CDR1 and CDR2 are SGHRS and YFSETQ. This CDR3 region has 17 residues. V lost 1 base, J lost 4 bases, and 8 bases stayed unmatched. The CDR3 sequence: CASSLTGQGAWSYGYTF. The CDR3 DNA is TGCGCCAGCAGCTTGACGGGACAGGGGGCGTGGAGCTATGGCTACACCTTC. The full variable domain, completed using reference TRBV5-1 and TRBJ1-2, is KAGVTQTPRYLIKTRGQQVTLSCSPISGHRSVSWYQQTPGQGLQFLFEYFSETQRNKGNFPGRFSGRQFSNSRSEMNVSTLELGDSALYLCASSLTGQGAWSYGYTFGSGTRLTVV.

The chain uses TRBV3-1 (or the pseudogene TRBV3-2) and TRBJ1-5, with 9 bases matching TRBD1. The CDR3 consists of 14 residues. V lost 4 bases and J lost 6; bases outside the gene matches: 4. CDR1 LGHDT and CDR2 YNNKEL come from the germline V gene (reference sequence). The DNA of the CDR3 is TGTGCCAGCAGCCCACAGGGGGCTGTTCAGCCCCAGCATTTT. This translates into CASSPQGAVQPQHF.

DNA of the CDR3: TGTGCCAGTAGTGGACAGGGTTTAAGTTACGGCTACACCTTC. The encoded protein is CASSGQGLSYGYTF. The rearrangement joins TRBV19 to TRBJ1-2; 8 bases fit TRBD1. The trim removed 5 bases at V and 8 bases at J, leaving 10 bases unmatched. Germline loops: CDR1 LNHDA, CDR2 SQIVND (reference sequence). This CDR3 region has 14 residues. The variable domain in full, with the rest retrieved from reference TRBV19 and TRBJ1-2, is DGGITQSPKYLFRKEGQNVTLSCEQNLNHDAMYWYRQDPGQGLRLIYYSQIVNDFQKGDIAEGYSVSREKKESFPLTVTSAQKNPTAFYLCASSGQGLSYGYTFGSGTRLTVV.

V is TRBV14 and J is TRBJ1-4; D perhaps matches TRBD1 (5 bases). V was shortened by 2 bases and J by 4 bases, with 14 bases between the two germline ends. Germline V lookup: CDR1 SGHDN, CDR2 FVKESK. This CDR3 contains 16 residues. As DNA, the CDR3 is TGTGCCAGCAGCCAACGAACGGGCCAGGGTAATGAAAAACTGTTTTTT. Its protein is CASSQRTGQGNEKLFF.

This clone was observed a single time. The chain employs TRBV6-1 and TRBJ2-3, with TRBD1 matching 12 bases. Germline-derived CDR1 and CDR2 are MNHNS and SASEGT. CDR3 length: 15 residues. The V segment lost 3 bases and the J segment 2 bases; nucleotides outside the gene matches: 0. Here the CDR3 reads CASSEGQGATDTQYF. DNA of the CDR3: TGTGCCAGCAGTGAGGGACAGGGGGCCACAGATACGCAGTATTTT.

The rearrangement joins TRBV18 to TRBJ2-3; 7 bases line up with TRBD1. The germline CDR1 and CDR2 sequences are KGHSH and LQKENI. The CDR3 loop spans 20 amino acids. The trim removed 3 bases at V and 2 bases at J, leaving 20 bases unmatched. The CDR3 nucleotides are TGTGCCAGCTCACCGTACCGGACCGACTTGACAGGGTGGAACACAGATACGCAGTATTTT. This translates into CASSPYRTDLTGWNTDTQYF. The full variable domain, rest sourced from reference TRBV18 and TRBJ2-3, is NAGVMQNPRHLVRRRGQEARLRCSPMKGHSHVYWYRQLPEEGLKFMVYLQKENIIDESGMPKERFSAEFPKEGPSILRIQQVVRGDSAAYFCASSPYRTDLTGWNTDTQYFGPGTRLTVL.

The chain employs TRBV28 and TRBJ2-5, with 7 positions matching TRBD1. The CDR3 is 14 residues long. CDR1 is MDHEN, CDR2 SYDVKM, per germline. V gave up 5 bases and J gave up 4 bases; unmatched junction bases: 7. In DNA form, the CDR3 reads TGTGCCAGCAGTGCCCGGACAGGCCGAGAGACCCAGTACTTC. It is translated as CASSARTGRETQYF.

The gene calls are TRBV7-9 and TRBJ1-2; TRBD1 agrees at 10 bases. V lost 4 bases and J lost 4; bases outside the gene matches: 3. Germline V CDR1 and CDR2: SEHNR, FQNEAQ (reference sequence). There are 14 residues in the CDR3. The CDR3 here is CASSWDRGGYGYTF. Written as DNA, the CDR3 is TGTGCCAGCAGCTGGGACAGGGGCGGCTATGGCTACACCTTC.

A single count supports this clone. The chain carries TRBV12-3 or TRBV12-4 and TRBJ1-4, with D unresolved. The CDR3 loop spans 13 amino acids. The germline V and J ends were trimmed by 1 base and 4 bases, with 4 bases remaining between them. CDR3 nucleotides: TGTGCCAGCAGTTTAGGGAGTAATGAAAAACTGTTTTTT. Protein: CASSLGSNEKLFF.

This clone was observed a single time. V is TRBV5-5 and J is TRBJ2-1; TRBD2 agrees at 9 bases. Losses at the gene ends were 5 bases for V and 5 bases for J; bases not matched to a gene: 11. CDR3 length equals 16 residues. Germline V gene data show CDR1 as SGHKS and CDR2 as YYEKEE (reference sequence). Here the CDR3 reads CASRDRSGRIHNEQFF. The CDR3 nucleotides read TGTGCCAGCAGGGACCGAAGCGGGAGGATCCACAATGAGCAGTTCTTC.